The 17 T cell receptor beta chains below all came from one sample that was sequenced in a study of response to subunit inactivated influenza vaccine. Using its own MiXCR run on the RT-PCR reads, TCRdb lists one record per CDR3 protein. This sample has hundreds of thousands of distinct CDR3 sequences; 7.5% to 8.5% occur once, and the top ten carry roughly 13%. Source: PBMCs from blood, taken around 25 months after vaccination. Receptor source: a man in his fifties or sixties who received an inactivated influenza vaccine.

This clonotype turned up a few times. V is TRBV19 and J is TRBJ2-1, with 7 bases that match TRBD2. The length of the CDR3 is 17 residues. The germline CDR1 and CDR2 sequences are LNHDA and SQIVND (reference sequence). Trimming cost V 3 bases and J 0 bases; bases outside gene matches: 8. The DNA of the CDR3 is TGTGCCAGTAGTATCGGGCTAGCGGAGAGCTCCTACAATGAGCAGTTCTTC. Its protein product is CASSIGLAESSYNEQFF. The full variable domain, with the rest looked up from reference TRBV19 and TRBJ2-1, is DGGITQSPKYLFRKEGQNVTLSCEQNLNHDAMYWYRQDPGQGLRLIYYSQIVNDFQKGDIAEGYSVSREKKESFPLTVTSAQKNPTAFYLCASSIGLAESSYNEQFFGPGTRLTVL.

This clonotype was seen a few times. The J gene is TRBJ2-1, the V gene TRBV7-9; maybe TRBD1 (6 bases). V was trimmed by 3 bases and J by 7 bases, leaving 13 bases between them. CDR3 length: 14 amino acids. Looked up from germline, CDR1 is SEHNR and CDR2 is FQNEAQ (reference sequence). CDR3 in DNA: TGTGCCAGCAGCTTTGTCAGGGGTTGGAATGAGCAGTTCTTC. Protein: CASSFVRGWNEQFF.

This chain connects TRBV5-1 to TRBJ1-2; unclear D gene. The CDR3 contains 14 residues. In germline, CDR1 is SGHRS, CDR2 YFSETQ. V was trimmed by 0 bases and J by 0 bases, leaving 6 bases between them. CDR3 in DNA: TGCGCCAGCAGCTTGGGACCGGCTAACTATGGCTACACCTTC. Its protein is CASSLGPANYGYTF.

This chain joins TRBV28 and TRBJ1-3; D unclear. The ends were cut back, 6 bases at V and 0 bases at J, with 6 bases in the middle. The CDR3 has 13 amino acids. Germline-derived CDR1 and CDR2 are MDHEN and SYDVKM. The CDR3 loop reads CASRPGSGNTIYF. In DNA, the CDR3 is TGTGCCAGCAGGCCGGGCTCTGGAAACACCATATATTTT.

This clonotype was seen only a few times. The chain's CDR3 is CASSPVGLAAYNEQFF. The CDR3 DNA follows: TGTGCCAGCAGCCCCGTCGGACTAGCGGCCTACAATGAGCAGTTCTTC. The chain has TRBV7-8 and TRBJ2-1, with 10 bases that match TRBD2. Germline V gives CDR1 SGHVS, CDR2 FQNEAQ. Unmatched junction bases numbered 6, after V lost 5 bases and J lost 2 bases. This CDR3 has 16 amino acids.

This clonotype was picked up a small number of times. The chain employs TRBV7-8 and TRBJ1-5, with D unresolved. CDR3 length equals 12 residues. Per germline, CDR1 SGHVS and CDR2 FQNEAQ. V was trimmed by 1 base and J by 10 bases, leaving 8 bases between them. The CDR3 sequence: CASSLDNLPQHF. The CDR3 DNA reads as TGTGCCAGCAGCTTAGATAATTTACCCCAGCATTTT.

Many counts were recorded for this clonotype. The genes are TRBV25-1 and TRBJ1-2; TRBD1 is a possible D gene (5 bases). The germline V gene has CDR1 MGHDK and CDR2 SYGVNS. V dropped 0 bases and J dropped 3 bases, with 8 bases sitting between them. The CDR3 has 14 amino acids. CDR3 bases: TGTGCCAGCAGTGAATATGGGACGGACTATGGCTACACCTTC. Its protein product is CASSEYGTDYGYTF.

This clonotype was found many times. Here the CDR3 reads CASSRVGPQHF. Written as DNA, the CDR3 is TGTGCCAGCAGCCGCGTGGGGCCCCAGCATTTT. V is TRBV12-3 or TRBV12-4 and J is TRBJ1-5; no firm D call. The CDR3 covers 11 residues. Trimming stripped 6 bases from V and 9 bases from J, with 9 bases between.

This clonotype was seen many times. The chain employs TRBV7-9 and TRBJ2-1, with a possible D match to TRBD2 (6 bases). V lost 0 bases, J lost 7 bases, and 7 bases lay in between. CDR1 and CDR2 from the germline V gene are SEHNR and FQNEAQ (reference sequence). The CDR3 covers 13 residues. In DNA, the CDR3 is TGTGCCAGCAGCTTAGCAGCGGGTAATGAGCAGTTCTTC. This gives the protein CASSLAAGNEQFF.

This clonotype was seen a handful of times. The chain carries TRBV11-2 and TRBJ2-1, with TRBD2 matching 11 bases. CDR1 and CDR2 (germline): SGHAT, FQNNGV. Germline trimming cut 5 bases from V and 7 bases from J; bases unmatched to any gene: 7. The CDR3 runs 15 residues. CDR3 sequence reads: CASSNSGRAGNEQFF. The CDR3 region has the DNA TGTGCCAGCAGCAATAGCGGGAGGGCCGGGAATGAGCAGTTCTTC.

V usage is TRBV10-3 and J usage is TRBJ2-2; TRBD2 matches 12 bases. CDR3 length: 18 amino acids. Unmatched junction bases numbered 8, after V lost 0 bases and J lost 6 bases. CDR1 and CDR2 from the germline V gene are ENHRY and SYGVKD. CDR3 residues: CAISESLTSGSKAGELFF. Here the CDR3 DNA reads TGTGCCATCAGTGAGTCTCTGACTAGCGGGAGTAAAGCCGGGGAGCTGTTTTTT.

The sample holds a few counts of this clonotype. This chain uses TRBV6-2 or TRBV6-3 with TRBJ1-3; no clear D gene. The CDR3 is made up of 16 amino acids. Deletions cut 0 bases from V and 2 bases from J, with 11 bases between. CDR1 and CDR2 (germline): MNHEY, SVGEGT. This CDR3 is CASSYSRGRTGNTIYF. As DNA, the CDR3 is TGTGCCAGCAGTTACTCGCGGGGTCGGACTGGAAACACCATATATTTT.

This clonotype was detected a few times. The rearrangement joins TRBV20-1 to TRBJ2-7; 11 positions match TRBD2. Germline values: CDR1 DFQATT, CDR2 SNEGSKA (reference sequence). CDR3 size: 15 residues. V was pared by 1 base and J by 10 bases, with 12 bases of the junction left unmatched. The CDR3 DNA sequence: TGCAGTGCTAGAGCGATAGGGACTAGCGGCCCCATACAGTACTTC. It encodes CSARAIGTSGPIQYF.

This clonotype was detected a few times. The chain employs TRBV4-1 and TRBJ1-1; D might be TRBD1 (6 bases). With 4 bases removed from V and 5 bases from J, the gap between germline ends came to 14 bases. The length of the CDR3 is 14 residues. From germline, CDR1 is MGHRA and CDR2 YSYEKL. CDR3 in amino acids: CASSPDPGVTEAFF. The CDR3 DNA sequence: TGCGCCAGCAGCCCCGACCCAGGGGTTACTGAAGCTTTCTTT.

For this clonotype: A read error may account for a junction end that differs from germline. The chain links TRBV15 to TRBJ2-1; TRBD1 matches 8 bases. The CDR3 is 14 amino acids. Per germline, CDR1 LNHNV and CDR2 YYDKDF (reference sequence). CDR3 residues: CGTSRDQGAGEQFF. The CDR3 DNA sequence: TGTGGCACCAGCAGAGATCAGGGGGCGGGTGAGCAGTTCTTC. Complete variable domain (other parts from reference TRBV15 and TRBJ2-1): DAMVIQNPRYQVTQFGKPVTLSCSQTLNHNVMYWYQQKSSQAPKLLFHYYDKDFNNEADTPDNFQSRRPNTSFCFLDIRSPGLGDTAMYLCGTSRDQGAGEQFFGPGTRLTVL.

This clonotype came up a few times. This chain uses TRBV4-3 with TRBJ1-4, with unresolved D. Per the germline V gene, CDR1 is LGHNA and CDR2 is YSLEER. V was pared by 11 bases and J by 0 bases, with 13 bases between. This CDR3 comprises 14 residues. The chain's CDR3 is CASGGISTNEKLFF. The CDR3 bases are TGCGCCTCCGGTGGAATTTCAACTAATGAAAAACTGTTTTTT.

DNA of the CDR3: TGTGCCAGCAGCCGGAACAGACAGAACACTGAAGCTTTCTTT. Translation: CASSRNRQNTEAFF. The chain combines TRBV3-1 with TRBJ1-1; no firm D call. The CDR3 consists of 14 residues. Germline V gene sequence: CDR1 LGHDT, CDR2 YNNKEL (reference sequence). The V gene lost 4 bases and the J gene lost 1 base, with 10 bases spanning the gap.